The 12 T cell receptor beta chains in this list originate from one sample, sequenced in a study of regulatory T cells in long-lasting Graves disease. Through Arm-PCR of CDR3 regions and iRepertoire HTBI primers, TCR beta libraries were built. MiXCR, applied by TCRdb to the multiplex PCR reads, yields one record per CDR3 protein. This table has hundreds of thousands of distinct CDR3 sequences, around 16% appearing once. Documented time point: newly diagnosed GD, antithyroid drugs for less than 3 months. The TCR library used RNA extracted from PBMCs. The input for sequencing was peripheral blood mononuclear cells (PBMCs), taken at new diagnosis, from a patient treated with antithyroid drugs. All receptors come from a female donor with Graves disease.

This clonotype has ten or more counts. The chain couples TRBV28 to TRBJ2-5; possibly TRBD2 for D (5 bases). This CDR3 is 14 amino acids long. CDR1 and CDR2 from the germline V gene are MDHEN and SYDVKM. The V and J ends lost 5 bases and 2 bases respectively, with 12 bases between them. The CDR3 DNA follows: TGTGCCAGCAGTGCCCCGGGGAGTCAAGAGACCCAGTACTTC. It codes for CASSAPGSQETQYF.

The CDR3 nucleotides are TGTGCCAGCAGCTCCACCCGGGAGGAATTATCCCCCTACAATGAGCAGTTCTTC. Translated, it gives CASSSTREELSPYNEQFF. This sequence joins TRBV11-2 and TRBJ2-1; 7 bases line up with TRBD2. This CDR3 has 18 residues. Germline V gene sequence: CDR1 SGHAT, CDR2 FQNNGV. Losses at the gene ends were 4 bases for V and 2 bases for J; bases not matched to a gene: 14.

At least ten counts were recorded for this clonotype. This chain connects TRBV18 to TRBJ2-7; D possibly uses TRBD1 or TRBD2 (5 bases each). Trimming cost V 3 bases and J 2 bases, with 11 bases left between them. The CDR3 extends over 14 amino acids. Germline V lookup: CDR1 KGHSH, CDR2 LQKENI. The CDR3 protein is CASSPGTETYEQYF. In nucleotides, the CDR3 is TGTGCCAGCTCACCGGGGACGGAAACCTACGAGCAGTACTTC.

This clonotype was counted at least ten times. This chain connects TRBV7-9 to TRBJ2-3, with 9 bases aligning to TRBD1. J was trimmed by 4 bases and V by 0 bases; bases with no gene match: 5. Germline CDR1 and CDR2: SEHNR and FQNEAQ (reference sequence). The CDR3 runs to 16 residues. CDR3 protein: CASSLAPGQGADTQYF. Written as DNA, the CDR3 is TGTGCCAGCAGCTTAGCCCCGGGACAGGGCGCAGATACGCAGTATTTT. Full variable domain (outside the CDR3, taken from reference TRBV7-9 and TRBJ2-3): DTGVSQNPRHKITKRGQNVTFRCDPISEHNRLYWYRQTLGQGPEFLTYFQNEAQLEKSRLLSDRFSAERPKGSFSTLEIQRTEQGDSAMYLCASSLAPGQGADTQYFGPGTRLTVL.

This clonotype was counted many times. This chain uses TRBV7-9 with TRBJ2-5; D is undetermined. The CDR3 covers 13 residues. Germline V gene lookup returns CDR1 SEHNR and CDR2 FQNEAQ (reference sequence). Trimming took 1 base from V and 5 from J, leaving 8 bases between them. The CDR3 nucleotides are TGTGCCAGCAGCTTAGGGGATTTCGAGACCCAGTACTTC. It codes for CASSLGDFETQYF.

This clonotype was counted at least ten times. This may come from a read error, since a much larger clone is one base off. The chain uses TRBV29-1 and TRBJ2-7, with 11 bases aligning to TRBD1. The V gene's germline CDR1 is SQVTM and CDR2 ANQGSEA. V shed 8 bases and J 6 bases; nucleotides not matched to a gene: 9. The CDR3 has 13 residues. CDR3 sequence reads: CSIERTGGGEQYF. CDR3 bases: TGCAGCATCGAAAGGACAGGGGGCGGCGAGCAGTACTTC.

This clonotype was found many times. DNA for the CDR3: TGTGCCAGCAGTTATGGGGGCCGCACGACCTACGAGCAGTACTTC. It translates to CASSYGGRTTYEQYF. The genes are TRBV28 and TRBJ2-7; D possibly corresponds to TRBD1 (6 bases). The V and J ends lost 4 bases and 2 bases respectively, with 15 bases between them. The CDR3 is made up of 15 amino acids. Germline values: CDR1 MDHEN, CDR2 SYDVKM.

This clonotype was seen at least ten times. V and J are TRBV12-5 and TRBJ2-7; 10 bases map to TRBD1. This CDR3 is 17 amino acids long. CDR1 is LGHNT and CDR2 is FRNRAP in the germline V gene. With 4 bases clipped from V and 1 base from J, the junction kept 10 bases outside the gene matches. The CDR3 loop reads CASGSGPRTGGSYEQYF. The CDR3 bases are TGTGCTAGTGGTTCGGGGCCCCGGACAGGGGGTTCCTACGAGCAGTACTTC. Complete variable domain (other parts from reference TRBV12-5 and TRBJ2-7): DARVTQTPRHKVTEMGQEVTMRCQPILGHNTVFWYRQTMMQGLELLAYFRNRAPLDDSGMPKDRFSAEMPDATLATLKIQPSEPRDSAVYFCASGSGPRTGGSYEQYFGPGTRLTVT.

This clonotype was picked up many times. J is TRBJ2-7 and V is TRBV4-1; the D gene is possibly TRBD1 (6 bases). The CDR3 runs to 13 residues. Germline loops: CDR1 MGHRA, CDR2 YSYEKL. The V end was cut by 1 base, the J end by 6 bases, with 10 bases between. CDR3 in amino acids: CASSQAGVGEQYF. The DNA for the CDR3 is TGCGCCAGCAGCCAAGCAGGGGTAGGCGAGCAGTACTTC.

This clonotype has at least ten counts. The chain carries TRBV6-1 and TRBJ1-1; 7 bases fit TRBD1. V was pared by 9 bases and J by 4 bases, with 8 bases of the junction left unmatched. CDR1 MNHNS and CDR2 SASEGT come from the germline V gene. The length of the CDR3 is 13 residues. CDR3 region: CASRTDRATEAFF. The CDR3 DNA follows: TGTGCCAGTAGAACCGACAGGGCCACTGAAGCTTTCTTT.

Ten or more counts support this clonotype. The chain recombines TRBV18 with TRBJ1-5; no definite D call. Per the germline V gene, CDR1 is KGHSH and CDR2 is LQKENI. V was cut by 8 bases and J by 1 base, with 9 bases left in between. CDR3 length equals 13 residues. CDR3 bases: TGTGCCAGCAGCCCTGGGAGCAATCAGCCCCAGCATTTT. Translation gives CASSPGSNQPQHF.

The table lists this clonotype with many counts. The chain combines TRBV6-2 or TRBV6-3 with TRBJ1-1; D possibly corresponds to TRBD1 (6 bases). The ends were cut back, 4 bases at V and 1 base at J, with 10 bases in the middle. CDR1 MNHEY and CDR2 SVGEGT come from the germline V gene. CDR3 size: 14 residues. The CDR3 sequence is CASSSKGGNTEAFF. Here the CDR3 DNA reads TGTGCCAGCAGTTCGAAGGGGGGGAACACTGAAGCTTTCTTT.